These 26 T cell receptor beta chains were all obtained from the same sample, sequenced in a study of blood T cell repertoires in COVID-19 (dated by TCRdb to 2020 to 2021). The receptor library was made with the immunoSEQ multiplex PCR assay. Sourced from immuneACCESS, this table was stored by TCRdb with only in-frame sequences that have V and J called. A share of the clones is absent; for the studies checked, an unresolved V gene accounts for under half, and the remainder has no known explanation. The sample table contains 100,000 or so clones; only one count was recorded for about 84% of them. About 13% of the sample belongs to the ten largest clones. Source material: peripheral blood. The receptors originated from a human donor in a cohort sampled during active COVID-19.

This sequence joins TRBV7-6 and TRBJ1-1; 7 bases agree with TRBD1. Per germline, CDR1 SGHVS and CDR2 FNYEAQ. This CDR3 is 15 amino acids long. Trimming at V came to 5 bases and at J to 8 bases, leaving 14 bases not matched to a gene. Here the CDR3 DNA reads TGTGCCAGCAGCGAGGGACAGTTTCCTGCGAGGGAAGCTTTCTTT. Protein: CASSEGQFPAREAFF.

This chain uses TRBV3-1 (or the pseudogene TRBV3-2) with TRBJ2-1; TRBD2 matches 7 bases. The CDR3 is 13 residues long. V lost 5 bases to trimming and J lost 6 bases; unmatched junction nucleotides: 4. CDR1 and CDR2 from the germline V gene are LGHDT and YNNKEL (reference sequence). The CDR3 DNA reads TGTGCCAGCAGCACCCGGACTAGCAATGAGCAGTTCTTC. As protein: CASSTRTSNEQFF.

This clone appeared once. The chain is built from TRBV12-5 and TRBJ1-2; 7 bases map to TRBD1. The V gene's germline CDR1 is LGHNT and CDR2 FRNRAP. Trimming at V came to 1 base and at J to 8 bases, leaving 10 bases not matched to a gene. The CDR3 runs 15 residues. CDR3 coding DNA: TGTGCTAGTGGTTTGGCCTCCGGGACAGTCGTCGGCTACACCTTC. This translates into CASGLASGTVVGYTF.

V usage is TRBV7-2 and J usage is TRBJ1-2; possible D gene TRBD1, 5 bases. CDR3 length: 15 amino acids. The ends were cut back, 5 bases at V and 13 bases at J, with 26 bases in the middle. Per the germline V gene, CDR1 is SGHTA and CDR2 is FQGNSA. Here the CDR3 reads CASSLKGKSSGATTF. Written as DNA, the CDR3 is TGTGCCAGCAGCCTGAAGGGCAAGTCATCTGGGGCGACCACCTTC.

The chain has TRBV11-2 and TRBJ1-2; D remains ambiguous. The CDR3 is 13 residues long. V was shortened by 1 base and J by 6 bases, with 9 bases between the two germline ends. Germline V gene lookup returns CDR1 SGHAT and CDR2 FQNNGV. The CDR3: CASSLVSGNGYTF. The DNA of the CDR3 is TGTGCCAGCAGCTTAGTCTCGGGAAATGGCTACACCTTC.

This rearrangement joins TRBV12-5 to TRBJ1-3, with a weak D call TRBD1 (6 bases). Per germline, CDR1 LGHNT and CDR2 FRNRAP. Trimming shortened V by 2 bases and J by 8 bases, and 16 bases separated the two germline ends. The CDR3 runs to 15 residues. The DNA for the CDR3 is TGTGCTAGTGGTTTGAATGGGGGGGGCGCGTACACCATATATTTT. Translating gives CASGLNGGGAYTIYF. The full variable domain, rest sourced from reference TRBV12-5 and TRBJ1-3, is DARVTQTPRHKVTEMGQEVTMRCQPILGHNTVFWYRQTMMQGLELLAYFRNRAPLDDSGMPKDRFSAEMPDATLATLKIQPSEPRDSAVYFCASGLNGGGAYTIYFGEGSWLTVV.

This clone has more than one count but fewer than ten. This sequence joins TRBV5-4 and TRBJ2-7; 7 bases are shared with TRBD1. Germline CDR1 SGHNT, CDR2 YYREEE (reference sequence). This CDR3 is 14 amino acids long. V trimming: 4 bases; J trimming: 3 bases; junction bases outside the gene matches: 7. CDR3 in amino acids: CASSVGTAGYEQYF. The CDR3 DNA follows: TGTGCCAGCAGCGTCGGGACAGCCGGCTACGAGCAGTACTTC. Looking up the rest from reference TRBV5-4 and TRBJ2-7 gives the full variable domain: ETGVTQSPTHLIKTRGQQVTLRCSSQSGHNTVSWYQQALGQGPQFIFQYYREEENGRGNFPPRFSGLQFPNYSSELNVNALELDDSALYLCASSVGTAGYEQYFGPGTRLTVT.

CDR3 coding DNA: TGTGCCAGCAGCTTCGAGGGTACGAACACTGAAGCTTTCTTT. It specifies CASSFEGTNTEAFF. The rearrangement uses TRBV7-9 and TRBJ1-1; unclear D gene. The CDR3 sequence is 14 residues long. From germline, CDR1 is SEHNR and CDR2 FQNEAQ (reference sequence). The V and J ends lost 3 bases and 1 base respectively, with 9 bases between them.

The V gene is TRBV4-3, the J gene TRBJ1-6; 9 bases match TRBD1. Per the germline V gene, CDR1 is LGHNA and CDR2 is YSLEER. The CDR3 length is 21 residues. J gave up 0 bases and V 0 bases, and 12 bases lay outside the gene matches. CDR3 nucleotides: TGCGCCAGCAGCCAAGATGTCGTGGGACAGGGCATTAGCTCCTATAATTCACCCCTCCACTTT. Its protein is CASSQDVVGQGISSYNSPLHF.

The V call is TRBV2, the J call TRBJ1-1, with 8 bases aligning to TRBD1. This CDR3 is built from 15 residues. CDR1 and CDR2 from the germline V gene are SNHLY and FYNNEI. The trim removed 5 bases at V and 4 bases at J, leaving 9 bases unmatched. CDR3 sequence (DNA): TGTGCCAGCAGTATCAAGACAGGGGCCAGCACTGAAGCTTTCTTT. Protein sequence: CASSIKTGASTEAFF.

The rearrangement links TRBV3-1 (or the pseudogene TRBV3-2) to TRBJ2-7; D remains ambiguous. The V end was cut by 2 bases, the J end by 0 bases, with 5 bases between. The CDR3 length is 13 residues. Per the germline V gene, CDR1 is LGHDT and CDR2 is YNNKEL (reference sequence). CDR3 residues: CASSQQVSYEQYF. CDR3 in DNA: TGTGCCAGCAGCCAACAGGTCTCCTACGAGCAGTACTTC.

This rearrangement joins TRBV9 to TRBJ1-2; D gene uncertain. The CDR3 contains 14 residues. The germline CDR1 and CDR2 sequences are SGDLS and YYNGEE. V was trimmed by 1 base and J by 2 bases, leaving 9 bases between them. CDR3 nucleotides: TGTGCCAGCAGCGTAAGTTTTGAGAACTATGGCTACACCTTC. It codes for CASSVSFENYGYTF.

The CDR3 protein is CASSLIVGFGGSPLHF. Written as DNA, the CDR3 is TGTGCCAGCAGCCTTATTGTTGGTTTCGGGGGTTCACCCCTCCACTTT. The chain has TRBV27 and TRBJ1-6; D might be TRBD1 (5 bases). The CDR3 contains 16 residues. V was trimmed by 6 bases and J by 9 bases, leaving 21 bases between them. Germline assignment: CDR1 MNHEY and CDR2 SMNVEV (reference sequence).

CDR3 nucleotide sequence: TGCGCCAGCAGCCTGGGGGACAGGGACGGAAACACCATATATTTT. Its translation is CASSLGDRDGNTIYF. The chain has TRBV5-1 and TRBJ1-3, with 9 bases matching TRBD1. The CDR3 length is 15 residues. The germline V gene encodes CDR1 SGHRS and CDR2 YFSETQ. V lost 4 bases, J lost 4 bases, and 6 bases stayed unmatched.

This chain links TRBV29-1 with TRBJ2-5; tentatively, D is TRBD2 (6 bases). V dropped 3 bases and J dropped 3 bases, with 11 bases sitting between them. The CDR3 contains 13 residues. The germline gives CDR1 SQVTM, CDR2 ANQGSEA. CDR3 in amino acids: CSVDNAGKETQYF. The CDR3 DNA reads TGCAGCGTTGACAATGCGGGGAAAGAGACCCAGTACTTC.

The rearrangement joins TRBV7-2 to TRBJ1-2, with D possibly matching TRBD1 (5 bases). In germline, CDR1 is SGHTA, CDR2 FQGNSA. This CDR3 is 15 amino acids long. Trimming cost V 2 bases and J 2 bases, with 12 bases left between them. The CDR3 DNA follows: TGTGCCAGCAGCTTAACCGGGGGAATCAACTATGGCTACACCTTC. Amino acids: CASSLTGGINYGYTF.

The chain joins TRBV25-1 to TRBJ1-6; D unresolved. Germline CDR1 MGHDK, CDR2 SYGVNS. V was pared by 4 bases and J by 6 bases, with 13 bases between. CDR3 length: 15 amino acids. The CDR3 loop reads CASSGGRTFNSPLHF. CDR3 sequence (DNA): TGTGCCAGCAGTGGTGGACGGACTTTTAATTCACCCCTCCACTTT. The entire variable domain, with the rest obtained from reference TRBV25-1 and TRBJ1-6, is as follows: EADIYQTPRYLVIGTGKKITLECSQTMGHDKMYWYQQDPGMELHLIHYSYGVNSTEKGDLSSESTVSRIRTEHFPLTLESARPSHTSQYLCASSGGRTFNSPLHFGNGTRLTVT.

V usage is TRBV5-4 and J usage is TRBJ2-1; D might be TRBD2 (5 bases). V dropped 5 bases and J dropped 0 bases, with 12 bases sitting between them. The germline V gene has CDR1 SGHNT and CDR2 YYREEE (reference sequence). This CDR3 comprises 15 residues. DNA of the CDR3: TGTGCCAGCAGGTCGGACTTTAGCTCCTACAATGAGCAGTTCTTC. It is translated as CASRSDFSSYNEQFF.

The V gene is TRBV4-1, the J gene TRBJ1-2; D is ambiguous. V lost 0 bases, J lost 2 bases, and 13 bases lay in between. The CDR3 has 16 residues. Germline-derived CDR1 and CDR2 are MGHRA and YSYEKL. The CDR3 DNA reads TGCGCCAGCAGCCAAGAATCGCGACTACCCAACTATGGCTACACCTTC. This gives the protein CASSQESRLPNYGYTF.

J is TRBJ1-1 and V is TRBV5-1, with D perhaps TRBD1 (5 bases). The germline gives CDR1 SGHRS, CDR2 YFSETQ. The CDR3 is made up of 14 amino acids. Trimming pared 3 bases from V and 4 bases from J, leaving 13 bases between. The CDR3 DNA reads TGCGCCAGCAGCTCCCAGGGCGGGAGCACTGAAGCTTTCTTT. This gives the protein CASSSQGGSTEAFF.

The V call is TRBV7-8, the J call TRBJ2-7; 8 bases match TRBD1. There are 15 residues in the CDR3. V gave up 3 bases and J gave up 0 bases; unmatched junction bases: 4. Per the germline V gene, CDR1 is SGHVS and CDR2 is FQNEAQ. CDR3 protein: CASSLYGTGSYEQYF. DNA of the CDR3: TGTGCCAGCAGCTTGTACGGGACAGGCTCCTACGAGCAGTACTTC.

The chain has TRBV7-2 and TRBJ1-1; tentative D call: TRBD1 (5 bases). The length of the CDR3 is 15 residues. With 5 bases removed from V and 3 bases from J, the gap between germline ends came to 16 bases. CDR1 and CDR2 from the germline V gene are SGHTA and FQGNSA. The CDR3 here is CASSQGGAGYTEAFF. Written as DNA, the CDR3 is TGTGCCAGCAGCCAGGGAGGGGCCGGGTACACTGAAGCTTTCTTT.

The J gene is TRBJ1-2, the V gene TRBV2, with D unclear. CDR3 size: 14 residues. The V gene's germline CDR1 is SNHLY and CDR2 FYNNEI. Trimming removed 2 bases from V and 8 bases from J, with 15 bases in between. The CDR3 bases are TGTGCCAGCAGTGAAACCGCCCCCACCGGGGGCTACACCTTC. Translated, it gives CASSETAPTGGYTF.

V and J are TRBV2 and TRBJ2-3; 8 positions agree with TRBD2. Trimming cost V 8 bases and J 5 bases; bases outside gene matches: 12. Looked up from germline, CDR1 is SNHLY and CDR2 is FYNNEI. The CDR3 has 15 residues. Here the CDR3 reads CASYYRGGGGDTQYF. The CDR3 DNA sequence: TGTGCCAGCTACTATCGGGGGGGCGGGGGAGATACGCAGTATTTT.

This rearrangement joins TRBV11-2 to TRBJ2-2, with D perhaps TRBD2 (6 bases). CDR1 and CDR2 (germline): SGHAT, FQNNGV. The V end lost 4 bases, the J end lost 6 bases, and 12 bases lay between the germline ends. The CDR3 covers 14 residues. The DNA of the CDR3 is TGTGCCAGCAGCTCCGGGAGCATACCCGGGGAGCTGTTTTTT. This translates into CASSSGSIPGELFF.

The rearrangement links TRBV5-1 to TRBJ2-4; D may be TRBD2 (5 bases). Germline assignment: CDR1 SGHRS and CDR2 YFSETQ. The CDR3 consists of 16 residues. V was cut by 1 base and J by 3 bases, with 14 bases left in between. The CDR3 here is CASSLSGDELKNIQYF. For the CDR3, the DNA is TGCGCCAGCAGCTTGTCCGGGGATGAACTCAAAAACATTCAGTACTTC.